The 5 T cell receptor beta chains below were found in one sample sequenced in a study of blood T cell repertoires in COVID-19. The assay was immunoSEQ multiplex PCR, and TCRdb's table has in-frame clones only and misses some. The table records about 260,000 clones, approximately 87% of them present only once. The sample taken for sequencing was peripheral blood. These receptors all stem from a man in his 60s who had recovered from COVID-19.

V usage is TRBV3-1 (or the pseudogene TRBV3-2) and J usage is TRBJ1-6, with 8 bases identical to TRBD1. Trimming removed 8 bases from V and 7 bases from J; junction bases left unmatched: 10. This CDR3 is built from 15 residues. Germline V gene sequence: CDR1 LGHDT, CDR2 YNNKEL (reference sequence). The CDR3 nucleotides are TGTGCCAGCGGACAAACCGGACAGGGAAATTCACCCCTCCACTTT. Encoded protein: CASGQTGQGNSPLHF.

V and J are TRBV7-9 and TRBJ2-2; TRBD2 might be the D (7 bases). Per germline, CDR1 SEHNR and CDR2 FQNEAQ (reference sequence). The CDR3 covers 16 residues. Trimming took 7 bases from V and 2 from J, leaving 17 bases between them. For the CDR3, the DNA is TGTGCCAGCACCCAGGGGCTAGCGGCAAACACCGGGGAGCTGTTTTTT. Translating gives CASTQGLAANTGELFF.

The CDR3 DNA is TGCGCCAGCAGTGTACAGGGGAACTCTGGAAACACCATATATTTT. As protein: CASSVQGNSGNTIYF. The J gene is TRBJ1-3, the V gene TRBV10-2; the match to TRBD1 covers 7 bases. Per germline, CDR1 WSHSY and CDR2 SAAADI. The CDR3 is made up of 15 amino acids. The V and J ends lost 4 bases and 0 bases, in that order; junction bases with no gene match: 3.

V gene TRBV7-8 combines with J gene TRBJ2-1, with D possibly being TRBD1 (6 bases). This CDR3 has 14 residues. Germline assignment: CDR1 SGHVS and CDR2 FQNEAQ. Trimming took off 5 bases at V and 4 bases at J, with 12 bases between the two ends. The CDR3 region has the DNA TGTGCCAGCAGCGCCGCAGGACAGTACAATGAGCAGTTCTTC. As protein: CASSAAGQYNEQFF.

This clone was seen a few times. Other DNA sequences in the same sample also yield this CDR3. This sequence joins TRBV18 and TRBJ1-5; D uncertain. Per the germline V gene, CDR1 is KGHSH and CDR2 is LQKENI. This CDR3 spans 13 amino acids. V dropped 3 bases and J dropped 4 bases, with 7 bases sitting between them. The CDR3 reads CASSPSGNQPQHF. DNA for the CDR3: TGTGCCAGCTCACCGTCGGGAAATCAGCCCCAGCATTTT.